What follows are 28 T cell receptor beta chains derived from one specimen sequenced in a study of cytomegalovirus exposure and HLA in healthy donors. Primers included in the PCR were 60 Vbeta and 13 Jbeta primers. The table came from immunoSEQ multiplex PCR; TCRdb's copy has only in-frame clones and leaves some out. The sample lists more than 100,000 clones; about four fifths were seen once. Sequencing was performed on PBMCs. These receptor sequences come from a woman aged 40 to 50 in good health and CMV-seronegative.

This sequence joins TRBV7-9 and TRBJ1-4; tentative D call: TRBD1 (5 bases). Trimming pared 7 bases from V and 8 bases from J, leaving 17 bases between. Looked up from germline, CDR1 is SEHNR and CDR2 is FQNEAQ (reference sequence). The CDR3 is 14 residues long. CDR3 loop: CASILGGGAEKLFF. Here the CDR3 DNA reads TGTGCCAGCATCCTTGGGGGAGGGGCAGAAAAACTGTTTTTT.

Comment on this clone: Germline and junction disagree at one end, which may indicate a read error. The chain couples TRBV5-1 to TRBJ1-4; D is uncertain. Germline CDR1 reads SGHRS; CDR2 reads YFSETQ. CDR3 size: 15 residues. CDR3 sequence: CASSLFGVTNERLFF. The CDR3 bases are TGCGCCAGCAGCTTGTTCGGGGTAACTAATGAAAGACTGTTTTTT. The whole variable domain, remainder taken from reference TRBV5-1 and TRBJ1-4, is KAGVTQTPRYLIKTRGQQVTLSCSPISGHRSVSWYQQTPGQGLQFLFEYFSETQRNKGNFPGRFSGRQFSNSRSEMNVSTLELGDSALYLCASSLFGVTNERLFFGSGTQLSVL.

In nucleotides, the CDR3 is TGTGCCACCAGCCCAGGATGGGACAGGGGCGACGAGCAGTACTTC. As protein: CATSPGWDRGDEQYF. The chain recombines TRBV15 with TRBJ2-7; TRBD1 matches at 10 bases. The CDR3 is 15 amino acids. CDR1 is LNHNV, CDR2 YYDKDF, per germline (reference sequence). Trimming took 5 bases from V and 5 from J; bases not matched to a gene: 9.

The chain carries TRBV2 and TRBJ2-2; 11 bases agree with TRBD2. Germline assignment: CDR1 SNHLY and CDR2 FYNNEI. The junction had 3 bases not matched to a gene; V was cut back by 7 bases and J by 5 bases. The CDR3 length is 14 residues. Written as DNA, the CDR3 is TGTGCCAGCAAGGGACTAGCGGAAACCGGGGAGCTGTTTTTT. This codes for CASKGLAETGELFF.

J is TRBJ2-5 and V is TRBV5-1; 8 nucleotides line up with TRBD2. The germline gives CDR1 SGHRS, CDR2 YFSETQ. J gave up 5 bases and V 4 bases, and 10 bases lay outside the gene matches. The CDR3 runs 15 residues. CDR3 in amino acids: CASSRPGLGDETQYF. CDR3 DNA sequence: TGCGCCAGCAGCAGACCGGGACTAGGGGATGAGACCCAGTACTTC.

This chain links TRBV4-1 with TRBJ1-5, with a possible D match to TRBD1 (5 bases). Trimming removed 1 base at V and 4 bases at J, with 5 bases between. This CDR3 spans 13 amino acids. The germline CDR1 and CDR2 sequences are MGHRA and YSYEKL. As DNA, the CDR3 is TGCGCCAGCAGCCAAGGACAGAATCAGCCCCAGCATTTT. Encoded protein: CASSQGQNQPQHF.

The chain couples TRBV5-6 to TRBJ2-5; 11 positions agree with TRBD2. Trimming took 5 bases from V and 5 from J; bases not matched to a gene: 5. Germline-derived CDR1 and CDR2 are SGHDT and YYEEEE. This CDR3 comprises 14 residues. This CDR3 reads CASRLAGGEETQYF. CDR3 nucleotides: TGTGCCAGCAGGCTAGCGGGGGGAGAGGAGACCCAGTACTTC.

The rearrangement uses TRBV4-2 and TRBJ1-1; TRBD1 matches at 7 bases. Germline lookup yields CDR1 LGHNA and CDR2 YNFKEQ. The V and J ends lost 2 bases and 9 bases, in that order; junction bases with no gene match: 3. The CDR3 runs 12 residues. This chain's CDR3 is CASSQQTGKAFF. The CDR3 coding sequence is TGTGCCAGCAGCCAACAGACAGGGAAAGCTTTCTTT.

J is TRBJ2-3 and V is TRBV5-1; TRBD2 aligns across 9 bases. V lost 0 bases and J lost 1; bases outside the gene matches: 9. Germline V lookup: CDR1 SGHRS, CDR2 YFSETQ. This CDR3 region has 18 residues. In DNA form, the CDR3 reads TGCGCCAGCAGCTTGGCGGGCGGGGGGGGGCCGGGCACAGATACGCAGTATTTT. It is translated as CASSLAGGGGPGTDTQYF.

The genes are TRBV29-1 and TRBJ1-2, with D perhaps TRBD1 (5 bases). The V end lost 3 bases, the J end lost 7 bases, and 12 bases lay between the germline ends. The length of the CDR3 is 12 residues. Germline V gene lookup returns CDR1 SQVTM and CDR2 ANQGSEA. Here the CDR3 DNA reads TGCAGCGTTGAGGAGGGGAGGCTTGGCTACACCTTC. Protein sequence: CSVEEGRLGYTF.

The rearrangement links TRBV13 to TRBJ2-7; D may be TRBD2 (5 bases). The CDR3 consists of 13 residues. The germline V gene has CDR1 PRHDT and CDR2 FYEKMQ (reference sequence). V was pared by 5 bases and J by 2 bases, with 10 bases between. As DNA, the CDR3 is TGTGCCAGCAGCCCGGCGGGCGCCTACGAGCAGTACTTC. The encoded protein is CASSPAGAYEQYF.

CDR3 residues: CASSQGRLSGGARDTGELFF. The CDR3, as DNA: TGCGCCAGCAGCCAAGGGAGACTAAGCGGGGGGGCCCGTGACACCGGGGAGCTGTTTTTT. V usage is TRBV4-1 and J usage is TRBJ2-2; 10 bases fit TRBD2. CDR1 and CDR2 (germline): MGHRA, YSYEKL. This CDR3 has 20 amino acids. Unmatched junction bases numbered 14, after V lost 1 base and J lost 3 bases.

The CDR3: CASSDSAENTEAFF. The CDR3, as DNA: TGTGCCAGCAGTGACTCGGCCGAGAACACTGAAGCTTTCTTT. This chain links TRBV6-4 with TRBJ1-1; D is unresolved. This CDR3 has 14 amino acids. Germline V lookup: CDR1 MRHNA, CDR2 SNTAGT. V was clipped by 0 bases and J by 1 base, with 6 bases between them.

This clone appeared a single time. The chain is built from TRBV6-7 and TRBJ1-2, with D possibly being TRBD1 (6 bases). TRBV6-7 counts as an open reading frame of uncertain function. This CDR3 comprises 14 residues. V was clipped by 5 bases and J by 5 bases, with 15 bases between them. Here the CDR3 DNA reads TGTGCCAGCAGTAGAAACAGGGTATTTTATGGCTACACCTTC. Translated: CASSRNRVFYGYTF.

The chain combines TRBV19 with TRBJ1-6; 7 bases are a match to TRBD1. This CDR3 has 16 amino acids. Germline V gene sequence: CDR1 LNHDA, CDR2 SQIVND (reference sequence). V lost 8 bases to trimming and J lost 3 bases; unmatched junction nucleotides: 10. The CDR3 reads CASRDSQNRYNSPLHF. The CDR3, as DNA: TGTGCCAGTCGGGACAGCCAAAACCGCTATAATTCACCCCTCCACTTT.

This clone appeared a few times. The rearrangement links TRBV4-3 to TRBJ2-3; D is uncertain. Germline V CDR1 and CDR2: LGHNA, YSLEER. This CDR3 spans 16 amino acids. Trimming stripped 0 bases from V and 3 bases from J, with 13 bases between. This chain's CDR3 is CASSQDTPPATDTQYF. The CDR3 region has the DNA TGCGCCAGCAGCCAAGACACCCCGCCAGCGACAGATACGCAGTATTTT.

The V and J genes are TRBV6-5 and TRBJ1-3; no reliable D call. This CDR3 is 15 amino acids long. Between the trimmed V and J ends, which lost 0 bases and 4 bases, there was a span of 10 bases. Germline CDR1 is MNHEY and CDR2 is SVGAGI. The CDR3 sequence is CASSYSKDIGNTIYF. The CDR3 nucleotides are TGTGCCAGCAGTTACTCGAAAGACATCGGAAACACCATATATTTT.

V usage is TRBV28 and J usage is TRBJ1-5; 7 bases are shared with TRBD1. This CDR3 has 15 amino acids. Germline V gene lookup returns CDR1 MDHEN and CDR2 SYDVKM. V lost 5 bases, J lost 3 bases, and 7 bases stayed unmatched. The CDR3 DNA is TGTGCCAGCAGTCCTCAGGGGGGCGTCAATCAGCCCCAGCATTTT. Its protein is CASSPQGGVNQPQHF.

This clone was seen once. The chain is built from TRBV11-3 and TRBJ2-3; maybe TRBD1 (5 bases). CDR3 size: 12 residues. V gave up 5 bases and J gave up 6 bases, with 9 bases separating them. Germline loops: CDR1 SGHNT, CDR2 YENEEA. As DNA, the CDR3 is TGTGCCAGCAGCGGGGCGCTGGATACGCAGTATTTT. Translating it yields CASSGALDTQYF.

A remark on this clone: One junction end does not reproduce the germline sequence, and a read error may be involved. Other DNA sequences in the sample encode the same CDR3. This rearrangement joins TRBV6-5 to TRBJ2-7, with 8 bases that match TRBD1. Looked up from germline, CDR1 is MNHEY and CDR2 is SVGAGI. The CDR3 covers 11 residues. The CDR3: CASSDRGEQYF. CDR3 bases: TGTGCCAGCAGTGACAGGGGCGAGCAGTACTTT.

V and J are TRBV7-9 and TRBJ1-6, with no clear D. This CDR3 contains 14 residues. Trimming took off 5 bases at V and 7 bases at J, with 12 bases between the two ends. In germline, CDR1 is SEHNR, CDR2 FQNEAQ (reference sequence). The CDR3 sequence: CASSAVEGNSPLHF. In DNA form, the CDR3 reads TGTGCCAGCAGCGCAGTGGAGGGAAATTCACCCCTCCACTTT.

The chain carries TRBV5-8 and TRBJ2-7; 7 positions match TRBD2. The CDR3 spans 16 residues. J lost 1 base, V lost 3 bases, and 10 bases had no gene match. Germline CDR1 reads SGHTS; CDR2 reads YDEGEE. Here the CDR3 DNA reads TGTGCCAGCAGCTCCAAACTAGGCGGGGGTTCCTACGAGCAGTACTTC. Residues: CASSSKLGGGSYEQYF.

The chain recombines TRBV14 with TRBJ1-1; the D gene is possibly TRBD1 (5 bases). The CDR3 is 13 amino acids. Per the germline V gene, CDR1 is SGHDN and CDR2 is FVKESK. V dropped 0 bases and J dropped 11 bases, with 13 bases sitting between them. The CDR3 DNA sequence: TGTGCCAGCAGCCAAGATCGGGGGGGGAGGGCTTTCTTT. This encodes CASSQDRGGRAFF.

This chain connects TRBV2 to TRBJ1-1, with D possibly matching TRBD1 (5 bases). The V gene lost 6 bases and the J gene lost 1 base, with 9 bases spanning the gap. The length of the CDR3 is 13 residues. The germline gives CDR1 SNHLY, CDR2 FYNNEI. The CDR3 protein is CASREGPNTEAFF. CDR3 DNA: TGTGCCAGCAGGGAGGGACCGAACACTGAAGCTTTCTTT.

The chain combines TRBV4-1 with TRBJ1-1; TRBD1 matches at 9 bases. The trim removed 0 bases at V and 6 bases at J, leaving 11 bases unmatched. This CDR3 is 17 amino acids long. Germline CDR1 is MGHRA and CDR2 is YSYEKL. Written as DNA, the CDR3 is TGCGCCAGCAGCCAAGAGATAAGGGGACAGGGCTTTCCTGAAGCTTTCTTT. Amino acid sequence: CASSQEIRGQGFPEAFF.

The chain combines TRBV4-3 with TRBJ2-1; 7 bases line up with TRBD1. The length of the CDR3 is 15 residues. V lost 4 bases and J lost 8; bases outside the gene matches: 11. Germline CDR1 LGHNA, CDR2 YSLEER. This chain's CDR3 is CASSPYRGLVDEQFF. The DNA for the CDR3 is TGCGCCAGCAGCCCATACAGGGGCCTCGTTGATGAGCAGTTCTTC.

The CDR3 DNA reads TGTGCCAGCACTCTCCTAGAGATGAACACTGAAGCTTTCTTT. Translation: CASTLLEMNTEAFF. This chain connects TRBV2 to TRBJ1-1; D is ambiguous. This CDR3 region has 14 residues. Trimming pared 7 bases from V and 0 bases from J, leaving 12 bases between. Germline CDR1 reads SNHLY; CDR2 reads FYNNEI.

The V call is TRBV19, the J call TRBJ1-1, with 9 bases identical to TRBD1. Germline V gene lookup returns CDR1 LNHDA and CDR2 SQIVND (reference sequence). Trimming at V came to 7 bases and at J to 4 bases, leaving 7 bases not matched to a gene. This CDR3 contains 14 residues. As DNA, the CDR3 is TGTGCCAGTAATCTGGGACAGGGTGGCACTGAAGCTTTCTTT. Its protein is CASNLGQGGTEAFF. The variable domain in full, completed from reference TRBV19 and TRBJ1-1, reads DGGITQSPKYLFRKEGQNVTLSCEQNLNHDAMYWYRQDPGQGLRLIYYSQIVNDFQKGDIAEGYSVSREKKESFPLTVTSAQKNPTAFYLCASNLGQGGTEAFFGQGTRLTVV.